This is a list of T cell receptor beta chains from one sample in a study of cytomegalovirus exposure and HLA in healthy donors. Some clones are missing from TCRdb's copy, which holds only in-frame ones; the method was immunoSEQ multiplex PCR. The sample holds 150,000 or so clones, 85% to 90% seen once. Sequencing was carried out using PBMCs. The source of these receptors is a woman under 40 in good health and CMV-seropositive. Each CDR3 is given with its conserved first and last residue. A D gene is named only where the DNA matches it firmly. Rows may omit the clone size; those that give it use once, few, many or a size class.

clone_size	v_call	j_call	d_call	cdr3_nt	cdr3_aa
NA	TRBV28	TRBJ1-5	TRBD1	TGTGCCAGCAGTGACCACCGGGACAGGGGGGGAATAATACAGCCCCAGCATTTT	CASSDHRDRGGIIQPQHF
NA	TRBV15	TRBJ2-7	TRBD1	TGTGCCACCAGCAAACGGACAGGGGGCTACGAGCAGTACTTC	CATSKRTGGYEQYF
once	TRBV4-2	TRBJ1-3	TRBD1	TGTGCCAGCAGCCACGCTGGACAGGGGCTCCCCTCCTCTGGAAACACCATATATTTT	CASSHAGQGLPSSGNTIYF
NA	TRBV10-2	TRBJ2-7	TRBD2	TGCGCCAGCAGTCTTGAAGCGGGGGGCCTTTACGAGCAGTACTTC	CASSLEAGGLYEQYF
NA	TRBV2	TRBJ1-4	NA	TGTGCCAGCAGTGCTCCGTCGGGGGGTGAAAAACTGTTTTTT	CASSAPSGGEKLFF
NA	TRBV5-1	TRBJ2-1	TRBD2	TGCGCCAGCAGCTTGGCGACCTTAACTAGCGGGAGGGCCAATGAGCAGTTCTTC	CASSLATLTSGRANEQFF
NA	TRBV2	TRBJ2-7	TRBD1	TGTGCCAGCAGTCCCGGACAGGGGGCCTACGAGCAGTACTTC	CASSPGQGAYEQYF
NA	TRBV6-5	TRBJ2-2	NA	TGTGCCAGCAGTTACGCCCTTTTGACACGGACCGGGGAGCTGTTTTTT	CASSYALLTRTGELFF
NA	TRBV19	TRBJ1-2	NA	TGTGCCAGTAGTATAGGCAGCGGGTATGGCTACACCTTC	CASSIGSGYGYTF
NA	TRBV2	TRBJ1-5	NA	TGTGCCAGCAGTGGAGTTGGTAGTAATCAGCCCCAGCATTTT	CASSGVGSNQPQHF
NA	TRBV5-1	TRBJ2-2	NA	TGCGCCAGCAGCTTGGACAGGGTTCGGGAGCTGTTTTTT	CASSLDRVRELFF
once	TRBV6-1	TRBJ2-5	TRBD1	TGTGCCAGCAGGAGGGTGGGGACAGGGGCGACCCAGTACTTC	CASRRVGTGATQYF
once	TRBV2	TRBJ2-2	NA	TGTGCCAGCAGGCGGAGCGGAACGAACACCGGGGAGCTGTTTTTT	CASRRSGTNTGELFF
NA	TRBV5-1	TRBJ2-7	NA	TGCGCCAGCAGCCGGAGGGAGCGGGCGACCGGCGGGGTGACCTACGAGCAGTACTTC	CASSRRERATGGVTYEQYF
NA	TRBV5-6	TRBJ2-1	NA	TGTGCCAGCAGCCAGGGCCTGGGAGGCGATGAGCAGTTCTTC	CASSQGLGGDEQFF
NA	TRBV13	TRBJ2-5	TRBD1	TGTGCCAGCAGCCCGGGACAGGGAGTGGAGACCCAGTACTTC	CASSPGQGVETQYF
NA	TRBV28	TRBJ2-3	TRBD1	TGTGCCAGCAGCCAGGACAGGGCAGCAGATACGCAGTATTTT	CASSQDRAADTQYF
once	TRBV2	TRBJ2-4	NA	TGTGCCAGCAGTCAGGGAGCGGCGGGGGCCAAAAACATTCAGTACTTC	CASSQGAAGAKNIQYF
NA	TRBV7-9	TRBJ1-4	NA	TGTGCCAGCAGCCGCCTAGGCGAAAAACTGTTTTTT	CASSRLGEKLFF
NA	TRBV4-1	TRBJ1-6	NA	TGCGCCAGCAGCCAAGAGTCGGGGAATTCACCCCTCCACTTT	CASSQESGNSPLHF
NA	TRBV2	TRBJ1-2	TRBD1	TGTGCCAGCAGTGACTGGACAGGCACCTATGGCTACACCTTC	CASSDWTGTYGYTF
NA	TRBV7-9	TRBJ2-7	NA	TGTGCCAGCAGCCGGGATGTAGAGCCCTACGAGCAGTACTTC	CASSRDVEPYEQYF
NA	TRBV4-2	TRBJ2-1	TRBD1	TGTGCCAGCAGCCGAGACAGGGGCTCTTACAATGAGCAGTTCTTC	CASSRDRGSYNEQFF
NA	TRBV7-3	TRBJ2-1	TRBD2	TGTGCCAGCAGGGAGGCTAGCGGGAGTAATGAGCAGTTCTTC	CASREASGSNEQFF
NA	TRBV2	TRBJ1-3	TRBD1	TGTGCCAGCAGGCAGGGGGCGATATCTGGAAACACCATATATTTT	CASRQGAISGNTIYF
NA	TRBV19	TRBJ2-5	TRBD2	TGTGCCAGTAGTATGTCATATTTGGGCAGCGGGGACCAAGAGACCCAGTACTTC	CASSMSYLGSGDQETQYF
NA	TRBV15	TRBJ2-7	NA	TGTGCCACCAGCAGCCCGCGGGGCGGTAATTTCCACGAGCAGTACTTC	CATSSPRGGNFHEQYF
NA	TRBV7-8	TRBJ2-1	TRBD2	TGTGCCAGCAGCCCAATCAGACTAGCGGGAGGCACATACAATGAGCAGTTCTTC	CASSPIRLAGGTYNEQFF
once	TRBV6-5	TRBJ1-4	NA	TGTGCCAGCAGTACCGGGACACGTAATGAAAAACTGTTTTTT	CASSTGTRNEKLFF
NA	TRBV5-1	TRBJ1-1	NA	TGCGCCAGCAGCTTGGGGGCAGGGCTGAACACTGAAGCTTTCTTT	CASSLGAGLNTEAFF
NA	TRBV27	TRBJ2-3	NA	TGTGCCAGCAGCACTAACAGGGGACTCACAGATACGCAGTATTTT	CASSTNRGLTDTQYF
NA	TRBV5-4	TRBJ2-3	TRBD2	TGTGCCAGCAGCCTCCCTTCCTCGGGGGGGGCGGGGGCTACGCAGTATTTT	CASSLPSSGGAGATQYF
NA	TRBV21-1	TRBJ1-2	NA	TGTGCCAGCAGCGACCCCGGCGGGCACCTTAACTATGGCTACACCTTC	CASSDPGGHLNYGYTF
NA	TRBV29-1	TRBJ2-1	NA	TGCAGCGTTGAAGCCGGCTGGAAGGGGCCCTACAATGAGCAGTTCTTC	CSVEAGWKGPYNEQFF
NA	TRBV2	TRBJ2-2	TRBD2	TGTGCCAGCCTTCCGGGGGGGCGGGCCGGGGAGCTGTTTTTT	CASLPGGRAGELFF
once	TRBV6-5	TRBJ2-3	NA	TGTGCCAGCAGTTATTCAGGGGCCGGCACAGATACGCAGTATTTT	CASSYSGAGTDTQYF
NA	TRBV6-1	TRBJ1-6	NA	TGTGCCAGCAGTGAGATAACAAGGGGAGGGGATAATTCACCCCTCCACTTT	CASSEITRGGDNSPLHF